A single sample gave rise to the 2 T cell receptor beta chains below, sequenced in a study of a mutant IDH1 vaccine in newly diagnosed glioma. Noted time point: week 23, last vaccination. A 20-mer mutant IDH1 peptide at 300 ug was injected subcutaneously with topical imiquimod. Sequenced by immunoSEQ multiplex PCR; TCRdb stores in-frame clones only, minus some. The sample shows around 85,000 clones, 65% to 90% of them seen only once. The antigens of these receptors remain unknown. The sample here was PBMCs, taken from a glioma patient whose treatment included an IDH1 peptide vaccine. All receptors derive from a young man with glioma. Some clones in this sample may be carry-over from other donors' samples.

This rearrangement joins TRBV11-2 to TRBJ1-5, with D unclear. This CDR3 has 13 residues. CDR1 is SGHAT and CDR2 is FQNNGV in the germline V gene. The V gene lost 3 bases and the J gene lost 6 bases, with 9 bases spanning the gap. CDR3 coding DNA: TGTGCCAGCAGCTTGGTATTCGGTCAGCCCCAGCATTTT. This gives the protein CASSLVFGQPQHF.

This sequence joins TRBV6-1 and TRBJ1-1; D not resolved. This CDR3 is 10 amino acids long. Germline values: CDR1 MNHNS, CDR2 SASEGT. With 6 bases removed from V and 11 bases from J, the gap between germline ends came to 10 bases. This chain's CDR3 is CASRQRQAFF. The CDR3, as DNA: TGTGCCAGCAGGCAAAGGCAGGCTTTCTTT.